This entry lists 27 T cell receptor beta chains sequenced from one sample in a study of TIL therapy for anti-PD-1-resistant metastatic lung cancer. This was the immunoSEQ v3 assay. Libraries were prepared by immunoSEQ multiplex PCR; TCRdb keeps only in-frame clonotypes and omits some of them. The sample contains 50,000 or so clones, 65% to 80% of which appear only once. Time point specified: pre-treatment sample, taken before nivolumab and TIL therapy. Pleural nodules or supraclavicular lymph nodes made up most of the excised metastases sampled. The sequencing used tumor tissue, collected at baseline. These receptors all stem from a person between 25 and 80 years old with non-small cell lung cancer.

The CDR3 DNA sequence: TGTGCCAGAAGCCTCAGTAGCAATGAGCAGTTCTTC. Translation: CARSLSSNEQFF. This chain connects TRBV5-3 to TRBJ2-1; D is uncertain. TRBV5-3 is designated an ORF whose function remains uncertain. The V and J ends lost 4 bases and 6 bases respectively, with 8 bases between them. This CDR3 comprises 12 residues.

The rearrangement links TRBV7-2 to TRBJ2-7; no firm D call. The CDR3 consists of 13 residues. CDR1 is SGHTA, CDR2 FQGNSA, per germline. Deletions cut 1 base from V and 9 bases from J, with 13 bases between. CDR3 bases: TGTGCCAGCAGCTTAGGGGCTATCAATTGGCAGTACTTC. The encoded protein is CASSLGAINWQYF.

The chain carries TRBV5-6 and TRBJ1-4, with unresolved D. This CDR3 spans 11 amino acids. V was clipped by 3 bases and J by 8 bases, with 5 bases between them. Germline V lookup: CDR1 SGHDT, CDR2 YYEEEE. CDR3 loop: CASSSGEKLFF. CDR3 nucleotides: TGTGCCAGCAGCTCCGGGGAAAAACTGTTTTTT. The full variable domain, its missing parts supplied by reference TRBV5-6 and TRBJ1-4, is DAGVTQSPTHLIKTRGQQVTLRCSPKSGHDTVSWYQQALGQGPQFIFQYYEEEERQRGNFPDRFSGHQFPNYSSELNVNALLLGDSALYLCASSSGEKLFFGSGTQLSVL.

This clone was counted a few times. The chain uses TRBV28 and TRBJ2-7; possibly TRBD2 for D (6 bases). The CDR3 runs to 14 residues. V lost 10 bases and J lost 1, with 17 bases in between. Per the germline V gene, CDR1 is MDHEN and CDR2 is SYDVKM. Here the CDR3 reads CATVSGSMSYEQYF. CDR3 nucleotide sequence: TGTGCCACCGTCAGCGGGTCGATGTCCTACGAGCAGTACTTC.

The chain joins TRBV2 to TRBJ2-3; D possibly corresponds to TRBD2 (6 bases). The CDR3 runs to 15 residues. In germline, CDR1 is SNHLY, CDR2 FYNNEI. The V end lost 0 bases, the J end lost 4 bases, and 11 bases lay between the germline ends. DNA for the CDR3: TGTGCCAGCAGTGAAGCGGGAGGATCAGCAGATACGCAGTATTTT. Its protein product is CASSEAGGSADTQYF.

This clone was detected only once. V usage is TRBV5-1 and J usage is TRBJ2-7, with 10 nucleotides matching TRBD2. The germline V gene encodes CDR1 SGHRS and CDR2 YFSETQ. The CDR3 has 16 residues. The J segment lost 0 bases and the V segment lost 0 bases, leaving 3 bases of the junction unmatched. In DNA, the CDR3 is TGCGCCAGCAGCTTGGCGCCTAGCGGGAGCTCCTACGAGCAGTACTTC. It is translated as CASSLAPSGSSYEQYF.

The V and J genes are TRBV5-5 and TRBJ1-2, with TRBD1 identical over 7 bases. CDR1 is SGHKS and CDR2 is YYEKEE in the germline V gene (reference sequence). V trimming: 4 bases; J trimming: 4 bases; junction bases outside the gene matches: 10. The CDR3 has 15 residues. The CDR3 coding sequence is TGTGCCAGCAGCGACGGGACAGCGCTCTCCTATGGCTACACCTTC. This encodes CASSDGTALSYGYTF.

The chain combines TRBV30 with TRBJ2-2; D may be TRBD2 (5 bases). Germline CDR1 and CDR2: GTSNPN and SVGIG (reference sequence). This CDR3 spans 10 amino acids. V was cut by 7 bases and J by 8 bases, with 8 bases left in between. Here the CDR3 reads CASDLGELFF. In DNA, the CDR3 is TGTGCCTCGGACTTGGGGGAGCTGTTTTTT. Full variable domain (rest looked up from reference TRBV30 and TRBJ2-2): SQTIHQWPATLVQPVGSPLSLECTVEGTSNPNLYWYRQAAGRGLQLLFYSVGIGQISSEVPQNLSASRPQDRQFILSSKKLLLSDSGFYLCASDLGELFFGEGSRLTVL.

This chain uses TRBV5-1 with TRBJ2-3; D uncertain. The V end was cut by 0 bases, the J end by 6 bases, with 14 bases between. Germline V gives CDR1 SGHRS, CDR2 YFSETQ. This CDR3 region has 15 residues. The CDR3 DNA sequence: TGCGCCAGCAGCTTGGAATCCCCTATCTGGGATACGCAGTATTTT. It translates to CASSLESPIWDTQYF.

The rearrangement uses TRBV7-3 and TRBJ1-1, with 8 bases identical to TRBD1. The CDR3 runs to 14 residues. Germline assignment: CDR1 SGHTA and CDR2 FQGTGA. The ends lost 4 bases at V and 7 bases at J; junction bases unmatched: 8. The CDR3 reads CASSSTGVRGEAFF. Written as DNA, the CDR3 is TGTGCCAGCAGCTCGACAGGGGTAAGAGGTGAAGCTTTCTTT.

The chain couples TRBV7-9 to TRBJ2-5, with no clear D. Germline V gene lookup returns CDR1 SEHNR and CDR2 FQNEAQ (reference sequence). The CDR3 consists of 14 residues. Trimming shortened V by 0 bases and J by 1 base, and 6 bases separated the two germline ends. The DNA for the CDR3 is TGTGCCAGCAGCTTAGCGCTGGGCCAAGAGACCCAGTACTTC. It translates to CASSLALGQETQYF.

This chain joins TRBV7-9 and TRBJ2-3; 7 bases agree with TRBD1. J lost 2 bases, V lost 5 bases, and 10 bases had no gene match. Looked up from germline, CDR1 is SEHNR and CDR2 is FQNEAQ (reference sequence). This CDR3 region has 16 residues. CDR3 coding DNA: TGTGCCAGCAGCCCCCCTCCGGGACAGTCCACAGATACGCAGTATTTT. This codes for CASSPPPGQSTDTQYF.

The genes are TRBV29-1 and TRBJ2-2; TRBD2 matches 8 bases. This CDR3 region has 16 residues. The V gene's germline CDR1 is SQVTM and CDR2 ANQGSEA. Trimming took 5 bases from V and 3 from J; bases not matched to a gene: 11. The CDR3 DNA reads TGCAGCGTTTCCAAGTCGGTAGCGGGACACACCGGGGAGCTGTTTTTT. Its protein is CSVSKSVAGHTGELFF.

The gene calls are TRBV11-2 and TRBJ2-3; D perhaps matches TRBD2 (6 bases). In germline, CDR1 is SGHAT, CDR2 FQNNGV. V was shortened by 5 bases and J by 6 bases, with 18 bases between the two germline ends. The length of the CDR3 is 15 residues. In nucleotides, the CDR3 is TGTGCCAGCAGCCCGGGCGGGGCCTCCCCGGATACGCAGTATTTT. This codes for CASSPGGASPDTQYF.

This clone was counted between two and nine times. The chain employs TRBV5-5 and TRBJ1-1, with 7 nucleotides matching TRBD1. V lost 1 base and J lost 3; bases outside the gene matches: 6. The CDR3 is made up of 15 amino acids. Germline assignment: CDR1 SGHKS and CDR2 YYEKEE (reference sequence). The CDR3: CASSLRAGGYTEAFF. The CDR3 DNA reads TGTGCCAGCAGCTTGAGGGCAGGGGGATACACTGAAGCTTTCTTT.

CDR3 coding DNA: TGTGCCAGCAGCTTGGCCGGGACTAGCGAGGTAAATGAGCAGTTCTTC. Protein: CASSLAGTSEVNEQFF. This chain links TRBV7-3 with TRBJ2-1; 10 nucleotides match TRBD2. CDR3 size: 16 residues. The trim removed 3 bases at V and 7 bases at J, leaving 9 bases unmatched. In germline, CDR1 is SGHTA, CDR2 FQGTGA. Looking up the rest from reference TRBV7-3 and TRBJ2-1 gives the full variable domain: GAGVSQTPSNKVTEKGKYVELRCDPISGHTALYWYRQSLGQGPEFLIYFQGTGAADDSGLPNDRFFAVRPEGSVSTLKIQRTERGDSAVYLCASSLAGTSEVNEQFFGPGTRLTVL.

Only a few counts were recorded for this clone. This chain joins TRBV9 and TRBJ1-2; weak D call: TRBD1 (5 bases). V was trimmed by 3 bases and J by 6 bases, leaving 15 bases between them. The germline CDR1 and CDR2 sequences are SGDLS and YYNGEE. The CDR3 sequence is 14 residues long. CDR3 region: CASSGRMGRDGYTF. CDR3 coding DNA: TGTGCCAGCAGCGGACGAATGGGCAGGGATGGCTACACCTTC.

CDR3 sequence (DNA): TGTGCCATCAGTGACTCCGGAGGCTCCTACAATGAGCAGTTCTTC. Its protein product is CAISDSGGSYNEQFF. The rearrangement links TRBV10-3 to TRBJ2-1, with D perhaps matching TRBD2 (5 bases). Germline V gene data show CDR1 as ENHRY and CDR2 as SYGVKD. V was pared by 3 bases and J by 0 bases, with 9 bases between. The CDR3 loop spans 15 amino acids.

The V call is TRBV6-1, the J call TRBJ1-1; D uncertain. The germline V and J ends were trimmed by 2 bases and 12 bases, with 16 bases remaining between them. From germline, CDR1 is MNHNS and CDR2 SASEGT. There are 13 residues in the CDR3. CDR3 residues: CASSENVQYRTFF. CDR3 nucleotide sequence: TGTGCCAGCAGTGAAAATGTCCAATACCGAACTTTCTTT.

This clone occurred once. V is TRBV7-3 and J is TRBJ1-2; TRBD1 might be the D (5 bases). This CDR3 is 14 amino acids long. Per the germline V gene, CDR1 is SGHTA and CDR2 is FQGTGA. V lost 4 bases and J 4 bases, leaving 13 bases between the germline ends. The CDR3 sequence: CASSSQGAGYGYTF. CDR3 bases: TGTGCCAGCAGCTCGCAGGGCGCTGGCTATGGCTACACCTTC.

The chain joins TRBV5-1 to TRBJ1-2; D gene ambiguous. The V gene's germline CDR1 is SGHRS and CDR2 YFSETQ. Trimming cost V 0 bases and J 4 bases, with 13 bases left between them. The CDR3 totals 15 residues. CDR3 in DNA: TGCGCCAGCAGCTTGGTTAGTGACCCTGGCTATGGCTACACCTTC. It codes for CASSLVSDPGYGYTF. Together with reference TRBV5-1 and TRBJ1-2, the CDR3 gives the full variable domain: KAGVTQTPRYLIKTRGQQVTLSCSPISGHRSVSWYQQTPGQGLQFLFEYFSETQRNKGNFPGRFSGRQFSNSRSEMNVSTLELGDSALYLCASSLVSDPGYGYTFGSGTRLTVV.

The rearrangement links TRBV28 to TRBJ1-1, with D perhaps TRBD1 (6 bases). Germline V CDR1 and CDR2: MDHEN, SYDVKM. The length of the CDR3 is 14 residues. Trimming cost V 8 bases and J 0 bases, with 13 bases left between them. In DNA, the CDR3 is TGTGCCAGCCACCTTTGGACAGTGAACACTGAAGCTTTCTTT. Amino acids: CASHLWTVNTEAFF. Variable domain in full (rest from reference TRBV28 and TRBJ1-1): DVKVTQSSRYLVKRTGEKVFLECVQDMDHENMFWYRQDPGLGLRLIYFSYDVKMKEKGDIPEGYSVSREKKERFSLILESASTNQTSMYLCASHLWTVNTEAFFGQGTRLTVV.

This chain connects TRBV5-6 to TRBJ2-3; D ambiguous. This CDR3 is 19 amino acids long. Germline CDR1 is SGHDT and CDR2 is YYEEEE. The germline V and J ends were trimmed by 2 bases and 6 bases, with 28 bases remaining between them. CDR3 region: CASSLFIKIGRQVGDTQYF. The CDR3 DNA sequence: TGTGCCAGCAGCTTATTTATAAAAATCGGACGTCAGGTAGGGGATACGCAGTATTTT.

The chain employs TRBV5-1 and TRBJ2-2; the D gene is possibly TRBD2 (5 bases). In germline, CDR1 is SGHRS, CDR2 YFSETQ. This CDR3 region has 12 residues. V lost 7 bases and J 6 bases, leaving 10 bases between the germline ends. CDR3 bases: TGCGCCAGCGGAGAGGGTCCCGGGGAGCTGTTTTTT. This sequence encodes CASGEGPGELFF.

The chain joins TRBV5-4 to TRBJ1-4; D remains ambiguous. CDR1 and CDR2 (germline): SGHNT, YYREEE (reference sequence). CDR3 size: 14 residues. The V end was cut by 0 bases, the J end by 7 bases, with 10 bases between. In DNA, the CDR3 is TGTGCCAGCAGCTTGGACCAACGGAGTGAAAAACTGTTTTTT. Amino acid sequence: CASSLDQRSEKLFF.

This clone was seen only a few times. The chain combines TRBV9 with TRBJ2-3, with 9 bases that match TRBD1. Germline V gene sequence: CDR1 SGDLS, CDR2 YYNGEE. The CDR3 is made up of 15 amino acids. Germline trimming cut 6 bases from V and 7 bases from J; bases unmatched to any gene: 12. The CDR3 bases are TGTGCCAGCACCACTGGGGGGGGACAGGGAAATACGCAGTATTTT. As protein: CASTTGGGQGNTQYF.

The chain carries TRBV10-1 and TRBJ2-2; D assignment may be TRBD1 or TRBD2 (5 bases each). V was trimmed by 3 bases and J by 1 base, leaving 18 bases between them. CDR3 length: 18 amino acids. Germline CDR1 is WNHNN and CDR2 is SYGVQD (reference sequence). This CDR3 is CASSDFSEAGRNTGELFF. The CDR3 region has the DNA TGCGCCAGCAGTGATTTCTCTGAGGCAGGGAGGAACACCGGGGAGCTGTTTTTT.